This T cell receptor (beta chain) was sequenced during a study of T cells in Graves' hyperthyroidism and ophthalmopathy. What was amplified from RNA transcripts were TCR beta CDR3 regions. A first-round RT-PCR of the TCR CDR3 used the HTBI primer set. TCRdb recomputed calls from the multiplex PCR reads with MiXCR, one row per CDR3 protein. The top ten hold about 12% of the sample, which has hundreds of thousands of distinct CDR3 sequences, roughly 15% seen once. This clonotype was picked up many times. The TCR comes from a woman in her 50s with Graves' ophthalmopathy. Sequencing was done on a sample of blood.

CDR3 DNA sequence: TGCAGTGCTAGAGTAGGAGGGGGCGGTGAGACCCAGTACTTC. This sequence encodes CSARVGGGGETQYF. V and J are TRBV20-1 and TRBJ2-5; D is perhaps TRBD1 (7 bases). The CDR3 is 14 residues long. V lost 1 base and J lost 5, with 14 bases in between. Per germline, CDR1 DFQATT and CDR2 SNEGSKA (reference sequence).